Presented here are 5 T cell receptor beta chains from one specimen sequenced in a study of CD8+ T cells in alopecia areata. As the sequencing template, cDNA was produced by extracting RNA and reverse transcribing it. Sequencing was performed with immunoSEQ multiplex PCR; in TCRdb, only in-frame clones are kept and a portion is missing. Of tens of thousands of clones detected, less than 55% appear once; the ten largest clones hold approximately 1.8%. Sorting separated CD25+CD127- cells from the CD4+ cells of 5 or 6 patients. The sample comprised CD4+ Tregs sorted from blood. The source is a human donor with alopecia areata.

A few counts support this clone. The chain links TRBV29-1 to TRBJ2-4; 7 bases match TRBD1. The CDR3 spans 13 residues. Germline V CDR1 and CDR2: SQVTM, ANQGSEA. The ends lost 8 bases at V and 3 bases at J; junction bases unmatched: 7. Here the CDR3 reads CSTRTGGKNIQYF. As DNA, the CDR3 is TGCAGCACCAGGACAGGAGGCAAAAACATTCAGTACTTC.

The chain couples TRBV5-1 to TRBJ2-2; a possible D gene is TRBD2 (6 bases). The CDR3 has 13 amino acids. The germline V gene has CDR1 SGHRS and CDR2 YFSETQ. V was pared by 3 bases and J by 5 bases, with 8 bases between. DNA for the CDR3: TGCGCCAGCAGCTCTAGCGCGACCGGGGAGCTGTTTTTT. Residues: CASSSSATGELFF. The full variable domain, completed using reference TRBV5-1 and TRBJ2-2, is KAGVTQTPRYLIKTRGQQVTLSCSPISGHRSVSWYQQTPGQGLQFLFEYFSETQRNKGNFPGRFSGRQFSNSRSEMNVSTLELGDSALYLCASSSSATGELFFGEGSRLTVL.

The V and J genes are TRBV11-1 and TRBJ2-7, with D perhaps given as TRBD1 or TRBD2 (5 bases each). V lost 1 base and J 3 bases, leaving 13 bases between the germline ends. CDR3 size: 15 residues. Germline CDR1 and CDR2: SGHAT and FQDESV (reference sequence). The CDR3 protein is CASSLVSGQDYEQYF. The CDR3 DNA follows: TGTGCCAGCAGCTTAGTTTCGGGGCAGGACTACGAGCAGTACTTC.

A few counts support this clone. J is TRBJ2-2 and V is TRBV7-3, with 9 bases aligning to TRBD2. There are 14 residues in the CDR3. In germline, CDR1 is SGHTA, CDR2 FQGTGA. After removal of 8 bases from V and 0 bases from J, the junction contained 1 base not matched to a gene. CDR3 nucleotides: TGTGCCAGCGGACTAGCGACGAACACCGGGGAGCTGTTTTTT. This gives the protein CASGLATNTGELFF.

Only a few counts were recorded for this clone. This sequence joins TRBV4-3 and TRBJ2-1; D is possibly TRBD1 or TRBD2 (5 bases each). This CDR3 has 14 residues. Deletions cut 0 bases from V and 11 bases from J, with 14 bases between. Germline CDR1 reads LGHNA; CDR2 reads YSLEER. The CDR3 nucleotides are TGCGCCAGCAGCCAAGAATGGGCCCGGGACCAGCAGTTCTTC. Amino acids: CASSQEWARDQQFF.